What follows are 13 T cell receptor beta chains derived from one specimen sequenced in a study of cytomegalovirus exposure and HLA in healthy donors (TCRdb year 2017). The library was prepared using the immunoSEQ multiplex PCR assay. As stored in TCRdb, this immuneACCESS dataset retains in-frame rearrangements with V and J assigned. A fraction of the clones does not appear; measured against another copy, unresolved V genes explain less than half of the discrepancy, and the remainder lacks a known reason. The sample records approximately 200,000 clones, about 86% of which are singletons. Just under 3% of the sample goes to the ten largest clones. Sample: PBMCs. Every receptor here comes from a woman aged 18-29 years in good health and CMV-seronegative.

CDR3 sequence (DNA): TGTGCCAGCAGCTTACTGCCAGGTCCCAACACCGGGGAGCTGTTTTTT. It codes for CASSLLPGPNTGELFF. The rearrangement links TRBV7-2 to TRBJ2-2, with D unresolved. The germline CDR1 and CDR2 sequences are SGHTA and FQGNSA. This CDR3 has 16 residues. The ends were cut back, 2 bases at V and 2 bases at J, with 12 bases in the middle.

As concerns this clone: The same CDR3 also results from other DNA sequences found in this sample. V and J are TRBV28 and TRBJ1-2; D is ambiguous. Germline values: CDR1 MDHEN, CDR2 SYDVKM. Trimming took off 4 bases at V and 1 base at J, with 4 bases between the two ends. This CDR3 is 12 amino acids long. The CDR3 protein is CASSSVNYGYTF. In nucleotides, the CDR3 is TGTGCCAGCAGTTCAGTTAACTATGGCTACACCTTC.

The rearrangement uses TRBV30 and TRBJ1-1; D is perhaps TRBD1 (6 bases). This CDR3 contains 15 residues. The V and J ends lost 2 bases and 1 base respectively, with 14 bases between them. Germline values: CDR1 GTSNPN, CDR2 SVGIG (reference sequence). CDR3 amino acids: CAWSLRDRKNTEAFF. CDR3 nucleotides: TGTGCCTGGAGTCTCAGAGACAGGAAGAACACTGAAGCTTTCTTT.

This sequence joins TRBV7-9 and TRBJ2-1; 8 nucleotides line up with TRBD2. V trimming: 2 bases; J trimming: 5 bases; junction bases outside the gene matches: 5. CDR3 size: 15 residues. Germline V CDR1 and CDR2: SEHNR, FQNEAQ (reference sequence). The CDR3 loop is CASSLSLAGHNEQFF. The CDR3 coding sequence is TGTGCCAGCAGCTTAAGCCTAGCGGGCCACAATGAGCAGTTCTTC.

The V and J genes are TRBV5-1 and TRBJ2-7; 7 bases agree with TRBD1. Trimming at V came to 3 bases and at J to 7 bases, leaving 7 bases not matched to a gene. CDR1 and CDR2 from the germline V gene are SGHRS and YFSETQ. This CDR3 has 13 amino acids. Written as DNA, the CDR3 is TGCGCCAGCAGCTCCGGATCAGGGGGTGAGCAGTACTTC. It yields the protein CASSSGSGGEQYF.

The chain combines TRBV16 with TRBJ2-7, with D tentatively TRBD2 (6 bases). CDR1 is KGHSY and CDR2 is FQNENV in the germline V gene. CDR3 length equals 16 residues. The germline V and J ends were trimmed by 0 bases and 2 bases, with 14 bases remaining between them. The CDR3 spells CASSQSSGGATYEQYF. The CDR3 coding sequence is TGTGCCAGCAGCCAATCGTCTGGCGGGGCCACCTACGAGCAGTACTTC.

The chain uses TRBV2 and TRBJ1-1; 8 bases align to TRBD1. CDR1 and CDR2 (germline): SNHLY, FYNNEI. The CDR3 extends over 14 amino acids. V trimming: 6 bases; J trimming: 1 base; junction bases outside the gene matches: 4. The CDR3 region has the DNA TGTGCCAGCAGAAATGGACAGGGGAACACTGAAGCTTTCTTT. This sequence encodes CASRNGQGNTEAFF. The full variable domain, completed using reference TRBV2 and TRBJ1-1, is EPEVTQTPSHQVTQMGQEVILRCVPISNHLYFYWYRQILGQKVEFLVSFYNNEISEKSEIFDDQFSVERPDGSNFTLKIRSTKLEDSAMYFCASRNGQGNTEAFFGQGTRLTVV.

The chain employs TRBV6-6 and TRBJ1-2; D possibly corresponds to TRBD1 (5 bases). This CDR3 has 13 residues. From germline, CDR1 is MNHNY and CDR2 SVGAGI (reference sequence). Trimming pared 0 bases from V and 6 bases from J, leaving 8 bases between. The CDR3 DNA follows: TGTGCCAGCAGTTACTCGGGGGGGGATGGCTACACCTTC. As protein: CASSYSGGDGYTF.

V and J are TRBV30 and TRBJ2-2, with 14 bases identical to TRBD2. The CDR3 is 16 residues long. The V segment lost 6 bases and the J segment 4 bases; nucleotides outside the gene matches: 7. CDR1 GTSNPN and CDR2 SVGIG come from the germline V gene (reference sequence). This CDR3 is CACRLAGGPTTGELFF. CDR3 in DNA: TGTGCCTGCCGACTAGCGGGAGGGCCTACCACCGGGGAGCTGTTTTTT.

The chain combines TRBV19 with TRBJ2-1, with unresolved D. The CDR3 runs to 18 residues. Per germline, CDR1 LNHDA and CDR2 SQIVND (reference sequence). Trimming cost V 3 bases and J 1 base, with 19 bases left between them. Here the CDR3 DNA reads TGTGCCAGTAGTATTTCGGCGGCGGTGCTTGCGTCCTACAATGAGCAGTTCTTC. This sequence encodes CASSISAAVLASYNEQFF.

V usage is TRBV28 and J usage is TRBJ1-5, with D maybe TRBD1 (6 bases). V was pared by 5 bases and J by 3 bases, with 11 bases between. Germline CDR1 MDHEN, CDR2 SYDVKM. The CDR3 runs 14 residues. The CDR3 bases are TGTGCCAGCAGTCTCGGACAGTTCAATCAGCCCCAGCATTTT. It codes for CASSLGQFNQPQHF.

This rearrangement joins TRBV28 to TRBJ2-7, with TRBD1 matching over 7 bases. This CDR3 is built from 13 residues. Germline V lookup: CDR1 MDHEN, CDR2 SYDVKM. V lost 6 bases and J lost 2; bases outside the gene matches: 4. CDR3 region: CASSGTETYEQYF. The CDR3 coding sequence is TGTGCCAGCAGCGGGACAGAGACCTACGAGCAGTACTTC. The complete variable domain, with remaining parts taken from reference TRBV28 and TRBJ2-7, reads DVKVTQSSRYLVKRTGEKVFLECVQDMDHENMFWYRQDPGLGLRLIYFSYDVKMKEKGDIPEGYSVSREKKERFSLILESASTNQTSMYLCASSGTETYEQYFGPGTRLTVT.

The CDR3 nucleotides are TGTGCCAGCAGTGACGAGAATTCCGGCGGGGAGCTGTTTTTT. As protein: CASSDENSGGELFF. The rearrangement links TRBV25-1 to TRBJ2-2; D remains ambiguous. The germline V and J ends were trimmed by 3 bases and 7 bases, with 12 bases remaining between them. The CDR3 spans 14 residues. From germline, CDR1 is MGHDK and CDR2 SYGVNS.